A selection of T cell receptor beta chains follows, all from one sample in a study of T cell responses to AZD1222 COVID-19 vaccine. Some clones are missing from TCRdb's copy, which holds only in-frame ones; the method was immunoSEQ multiplex PCR. The sample holds approximately 76,000 clones, around four fifths seen once. The sequencing here drew on peripheral blood, taken on day 0 of AZD1222 vaccination. The receptors shown here come from an adult in good health. CDR3s include the opening cysteine and the closing phenylalanine or tryptophan.

V	J	CDR3
TRBV5-1	TRBJ1-6	CASSTTGSGDNSPLHF
TRBV30	TRBJ1-3	CAWSETQGDRPYWSNTIYF
TRBV30	TRBJ1-2	CAWTKGGGYTF
TRBV24-1	TRBJ2-7	CATSDVVRDYEQYF
TRBV4-3	TRBJ2-1	CASSPEISGAEQFF
TRBV9	TRBJ1-2	CASSVDPGPGGYTF
TRBV4-3	TRBJ1-4	CASSQDGGGAFEKLFF
TRBV7-2	TRBJ2-3	CASSETGVSTDTQYF
TRBV12-3/TRBV12-4	TRBJ2-4	CASRAGTSNIQYF
TRBV7-2	TRBJ1-6	CASSLGGTGSSSPLHF
TRBV4-3	TRBJ2-3	CASSQGRDLSTDTQYF
TRBV7-2	TRBJ2-1	CASSFTEGGQFF
TRBV19	TRBJ1-5	CASSIATGSGQPQHF
TRBV7-7	TRBJ2-3	CASSPLPSTDTQYF
TRBV6-2/TRBV6-3	TRBJ2-1	CASSFPTGRTTSSSYNEQFF
TRBV10-1	TRBJ2-3	CASSERELGGNTDTQYF
TRBV5-6	TRBJ2-2	CASSHVAGELFF
TRBV12-5	TRBJ2-1	CASGFPDLYEQFF
TRBV15	TRBJ2-7	CATSRSWGQGTYEQYF
TRBV2	TRBJ2-2	CASSLSGNTGELFF
TRBV6-5	TRBJ1-2	CASSSPLNVEIRYTF
TRBV7-2	TRBJ1-2	CASSLGFGSRGYTF
TRBV4-1	TRBJ2-3	CASSPNPQTDTQYF
TRBV7-2	TRBJ2-1	CASSPGLDVLEQFF
TRBV15	TRBJ1-5	CATSRESNTGVGNQPQHF
TRBV27	TRBJ1-1	CASSPPRNTEAFF
TRBV18	TRBJ1-1	CASSPRGYGNTEAFF
TRBV6-5	TRBJ2-1	CASSPDRVPYNEQFF